The 10 T cell receptor beta chains listed next were all sequenced from one sample in a study of shared T cell receptors in the human thymus. Sequenced by immunoSEQ multiplex PCR; TCRdb stores in-frame clones only, minus some. Of hundreds of thousands of clones listed, approximately 95% are singletons. The sequenced sample was thymocytes. The receptors derive from a human donor.

The DNA for the CDR3 is TGTGCCAGCTCACTTACTCTGGGTGCGGATACGCAGTATTTT. Protein product: CASSLTLGADTQYF. The V and J genes are TRBV18 and TRBJ2-3; D gene unclear. In germline, CDR1 is KGHSH, CDR2 LQKENI. The CDR3 is 14 amino acids. V lost 4 bases and J 6 bases, leaving 14 bases between the germline ends. The full variable domain, with the rest looked up from reference TRBV18 and TRBJ2-3, is NAGVMQNPRHLVRRRGQEARLRCSPMKGHSHVYWYRQLPEEGLKFMVYLQKENIIDESGMPKERFSAEFPKEGPSILRIQQVVRGDSAAYFCASSLTLGADTQYFGPGTRLTVL.

This chain connects TRBV25-1 to TRBJ1-5, with D unclear. This CDR3 has 13 amino acids. V lost 4 bases, J lost 6 bases, and 10 bases lay in between. CDR1 and CDR2 from the germline V gene are MGHDK and SYGVNS. DNA of the CDR3: TGTGCCAGCAGTGGCGGGGAGAGTCAGCCCCAGCATTTT. Residues: CASSGGESQPQHF.

The chain employs TRBV7-9 and TRBJ2-1; 7 nucleotides align to TRBD1. Losses at the gene ends were 5 bases for V and 5 bases for J; bases not matched to a gene: 12. The CDR3 is 16 amino acids. Germline V CDR1 and CDR2: SEHNR, FQNEAQ (reference sequence). Here the CDR3 reads CASSQLKGDRDNEQFF. Here the CDR3 DNA reads TGTGCCAGCAGCCAGCTCAAGGGAGACAGGGACAATGAGCAGTTCTTC.

This chain links TRBV11-2 with TRBJ2-1; no firm D call. The CDR3 spans 12 residues. Germline CDR1 and CDR2: SGHAT and FQNNGV. V was trimmed by 7 bases and J by 4 bases, leaving 8 bases between them. In DNA, the CDR3 is TGTGCCAGCACCTTCCGGTACAATGAGCAGTTCTTC. This encodes CASTFRYNEQFF.

This sequence joins TRBV10-3 and TRBJ1-1; D ambiguous. V was shortened by 3 bases and J by 0 bases, with 11 bases between the two germline ends. The germline V gene encodes CDR1 ENHRY and CDR2 SYGVKD. The length of the CDR3 is 15 residues. DNA for the CDR3: TGTGCCATCAGTGATACCTCGCTAGTGAACACTGAAGCTTTCTTT. Translating gives CAISDTSLVNTEAFF.

The chain joins TRBV19 to TRBJ2-3; 8 bases are a match to TRBD1. The germline CDR1 and CDR2 sequences are LNHDA and SQIVND (reference sequence). V lost 7 bases to trimming and J lost 10 bases; unmatched junction nucleotides: 22. The CDR3 totals 17 residues. CDR3 region: CASNPKPPGGLVTAQYF. CDR3 coding DNA: TGTGCCAGTAATCCTAAGCCCCCAGGGGGCTTGGTGACAGCGCAGTATTTT.

The chain couples TRBV27 to TRBJ1-5; perhaps TRBD1 as D (5 bases). The germline V gene encodes CDR1 MNHEY and CDR2 SMNVEV (reference sequence). This CDR3 contains 14 residues. V gave up 4 bases and J gave up 3 bases, with 10 bases separating them. Here the CDR3 reads CASSSRQLNQPQHF. The CDR3 coding sequence is TGTGCCAGCAGTTCAAGACAGCTCAATCAGCCCCAGCATTTT.

The chain is built from TRBV6-1 and TRBJ2-7; D gene ambiguous. CDR3 size: 13 residues. V gave up 7 bases and J gave up 3 bases, with 13 bases separating them. The V gene's germline CDR1 is MNHNS and CDR2 SASEGT. The CDR3 DNA sequence: TGTGCCAGCATAGACTGGGCCCTCTACGAGCAGTACTTC. Encoded protein: CASIDWALYEQYF.

The J gene is TRBJ2-7, the V gene TRBV27; D is perhaps TRBD2 (5 bases). The CDR3 is made up of 17 amino acids. CDR1 is MNHEY and CDR2 is SMNVEV in the germline V gene (reference sequence). Trimming pared 2 bases from V and 2 bases from J, leaving 19 bases between. The CDR3 here is CASSLIEASRYPYEQYF. CDR3 in DNA: TGTGCCAGCAGTTTAATCGAGGCTAGCCGATACCCCTACGAGCAGTACTTC.

The genes are TRBV27 and TRBJ1-5, with a tentative D call TRBD1 (5 bases). Germline V gives CDR1 MNHEY, CDR2 SMNVEV (reference sequence). CDR3 length: 15 residues. V gave up 3 bases and J gave up 9 bases, with 18 bases separating them. Written as DNA, the CDR3 is TGTGCCAGCAGTTTGGGGACCCTCCGGGGTCGGCCCCAGCATTTT. Encoded protein: CASSLGTLRGRPQHF.